This entry lists 14 T cell receptor beta chains sequenced from one sample in a study of blood T cell repertoires in COVID-19. TCRdb's copy holds only in-frame clones and misses some; the assay was immunoSEQ multiplex PCR. The sample yields approximately 220,000 clones, around 87% seen once. Sequencing used PBMCs or T cells enriched from blood (not recorded which). The source of these receptors is a woman aged 18 to 35 in a cohort exposed to, infected with or recovered from COVID-19 (not recorded which).

The genes are TRBV24-1 and TRBJ2-5, with TRBD1 identical over 8 bases. Per the germline V gene, CDR1 is KGHDR and CDR2 is SFDVKD. The junction had 6 bases not matched to a gene; V was cut back by 6 bases and J by 4 bases. The CDR3 sequence is 14 residues long. This chain's CDR3 is CATSTAGGIETQYF. In DNA, the CDR3 is TGTGCCACCAGTACGGCAGGGGGCATAGAGACCCAGTACTTC.

The rearrangement joins TRBV5-1 to TRBJ1-1, with no clear D. The CDR3 sequence is 12 residues long. Germline CDR1 and CDR2: SGHRS and YFSETQ. The ends were cut back, 2 bases at V and 1 base at J, with 3 bases in the middle. The CDR3: CASSLANTEAFF. DNA of the CDR3: TGCGCCAGCAGCTTAGCGAACACTGAAGCTTTCTTT.

The V gene is TRBV5-4, the J gene TRBJ2-1, with a possible D match to TRBD2 (5 bases). Germline-derived CDR1 and CDR2 are SGHNT and YYREEE (reference sequence). Trimming removed 4 bases at V and 6 bases at J, with 11 bases between. The length of the CDR3 is 13 residues. The CDR3: CASSIWTVNEQFF. CDR3 bases: TGTGCCAGCAGCATTTGGACTGTCAATGAGCAGTTCTTC.

CDR3 amino acids: CASSLNGGGRQPQHF. In DNA, the CDR3 is TGTGCCAGCAGTTTAAATGGAGGGGGCCGTCAGCCCCAGCATTTT. The V and J genes are TRBV6-5 and TRBJ1-5; TRBD1 matches at 7 bases. Germline trimming cut 4 bases from V and 6 bases from J; bases unmatched to any gene: 9. The V gene's germline CDR1 is MNHEY and CDR2 SVGAGI. This CDR3 has 15 residues.

This clone was seen a few times. The chain employs TRBV7-9 and TRBJ2-1; possible D gene TRBD1, 6 bases. V shed 4 bases and J shed 7 bases, with 17 bases lying between them. The CDR3 extends over 15 amino acids. The germline V gene has CDR1 SEHNR and CDR2 FQNEAQ (reference sequence). CDR3 nucleotide sequence: TGTGCCAGCAGCTCCCAGACAGGATTGGGGAATGAGCAGTTCTTC. Its protein product is CASSSQTGLGNEQFF.

The J gene is TRBJ2-1, the V gene TRBV24-1; 12 bases are shared with TRBD2. V lost 9 bases to trimming and J lost 9 bases; unmatched junction nucleotides: 17. The germline CDR1 and CDR2 sequences are KGHDR and SFDVKD. The CDR3 is 17 amino acids. CDR3 DNA sequence: TGTGCCACCGCCCCAACGTTAGGACTAGCGGGGATGGGTGAGCAGTTCTTC. Translation gives CATAPTLGLAGMGEQFF.

This chain connects TRBV3-1 (or the pseudogene TRBV3-2) to TRBJ1-2, with D tentatively TRBD1 (6 bases). The V gene lost 4 bases and the J gene lost 6 bases, with 12 bases spanning the gap. Germline V gene lookup returns CDR1 LGHDT and CDR2 YNNKEL (reference sequence). The CDR3 consists of 13 residues. The CDR3 nucleotides are TGTGCCAGCAGCCCCCGGGACACAAATGGCTACACCTTC. This encodes CASSPRDTNGYTF.

The genes are TRBV15 and TRBJ2-3; TRBD2 matches 12 bases. The CDR3 runs to 19 residues. V lost 1 base to trimming and J lost 0 bases; unmatched junction nucleotides: 8. CDR1 and CDR2 from the germline V gene are LNHNV and YYDKDF (reference sequence). CDR3 in amino acids: CATSRGASGRGGSTDTQYF. DNA for the CDR3: TGTGCCACCAGCAGAGGGGCTAGCGGGAGGGGTGGAAGCACAGATACGCAGTATTTT.

DNA for the CDR3: TGTGCCAGCAGCTTATTAGAGGGATCCTACAATGAGCAGTTCTTC. This gives the protein CASSLLEGSYNEQFF. The gene calls are TRBV7-8 and TRBJ2-1; TRBD2 might be the D (5 bases). V was trimmed by 2 bases and J by 1 base, leaving 9 bases between them. The germline CDR1 and CDR2 sequences are SGHVS and FQNEAQ. CDR3 length: 15 amino acids.

The V and J genes are TRBV2 and TRBJ1-1, with 8 positions matching TRBD1. CDR3 size: 13 residues. Losses at the gene ends were 7 bases for V and 4 bases for J; bases not matched to a gene: 5. In germline, CDR1 is SNHLY, CDR2 FYNNEI. The CDR3 reads CASIEQGGTEAFF. The CDR3 DNA follows: TGTGCCAGCATCGAACAGGGGGGCACTGAAGCTTTCTTT. The whole variable domain, filled in from reference TRBV2 and TRBJ1-1, reads EPEVTQTPSHQVTQMGQEVILRCVPISNHLYFYWYRQILGQKVEFLVSFYNNEISEKSEIFDDQFSVERPDGSNFTLKIRSTKLEDSAMYFCASIEQGGTEAFFGQGTRLTVV.

This rearrangement joins TRBV11-3 to TRBJ2-2, with D perhaps TRBD2 (6 bases). The CDR3 sequence is 14 residues long. V gave up 5 bases and J gave up 2 bases, with 9 bases separating them. Germline-derived CDR1 and CDR2 are SGHNT and YENEEA. CDR3 protein: CASSRRGNTGELFF. CDR3 coding DNA: TGTGCCAGCAGCCGGCGGGGCAACACCGGGGAGCTGTTTTTT. Based on the CDR3 plus reference TRBV11-3 and TRBJ2-2, the full variable domain is EAGVVQSPRYKIIEKKQPVAFWCNPISGHNTLYWYLQNLGQGPELLIRYENEEAVDDSQLPKDRFSAERLKGVDSTLKIQPAELGDSAVYLCASSRRGNTGELFFGEGSRLTVL.

The chain links TRBV10-1 to TRBJ2-5; 8 bases fit TRBD2. With V trimmed by 0 bases and J by 1 base, 1 base remained unmatched. Germline CDR1 WNHNN, CDR2 SYGVQD (reference sequence). The CDR3 runs 15 residues. CDR3 sequence (DNA): TGCGCCAGCAGTGAGTCGCGGGGGGCCCAAGAGACCCAGTACTTC. Amino acid sequence: CASSESRGAQETQYF.

This rearrangement joins TRBV7-9 to TRBJ1-1, with D possibly being TRBD1 (5 bases). V lost 1 base and J 5 bases, leaving 8 bases between the germline ends. Germline CDR1 and CDR2: SEHNR and FQNEAQ (reference sequence). CDR3 length: 13 residues. The CDR3 region is CASSLDPGTEAFF. The CDR3 region has the DNA TGTGCCAGCAGCTTAGATCCAGGGACTGAAGCTTTCTTT.

The V gene is TRBV14, the J gene TRBJ1-2; 8 bases match TRBD1. The CDR3 loop spans 15 amino acids. V lost 4 bases to trimming and J lost 1 base; unmatched junction nucleotides: 5. Germline CDR1 is SGHDN and CDR2 is FVKESK. The CDR3 protein is CASSLGTGLNYGYTF. CDR3 DNA: TGTGCCAGCAGCCTCGGGACAGGACTTAACTATGGCTACACCTTC. Looking up the rest from reference TRBV14 and TRBJ1-2 gives the full variable domain: EAGVTQFPSHSVIEKGQTVTLRCDPISGHDNLYWYRRVMGKEIKFLLHFVKESKQDESGMPNNRFLAERTGGTYSTLKVQPAELEDSGVYFCASSLGTGLNYGYTFGSGTRLTVV.